One and the same sample provided the 26 T cell receptor beta chains below, sequenced in a study of CD8+CD57+ T cells in acquired aplastic anemia. The patients chosen for sequencing had shown expansion of CD8+CD57+ cells (detected by flow cytometry). Genomic DNA, the template, was used for profiling of the TCR beta VDJ and CDR3. TCRdb reprocessed the reads via MiXCR and lists one record per CDR3 protein. The top ten clones hold 1% to 1.5% of a sample with under 350,000 distinct CDR3 sequences, about 50% of them seen once. The sequenced sample consisted of sorted CD4+, CD8+, or CD8+CD57+ T cells (not recorded which) from PBMCs. The receptor source for this set is a human donor with aplastic anemia.

This clonotype was seen only a few times. J is TRBJ2-7 and V is TRBV5-4; TRBD2 matches 10 bases. The CDR3 totals 15 residues. Germline CDR1 and CDR2: SGHNT and YYREEE (reference sequence). V lost 2 bases, J lost 4 bases, and 6 bases stayed unmatched. In nucleotides, the CDR3 is TGTGCCAGCAGCTTATCAGCGGGAGGGCCTTACGAGCAGTACTTC. Translation gives CASSLSAGGPYEQYF. The entire variable domain, with the rest obtained from reference TRBV5-4 and TRBJ2-7, is as follows: ETGVTQSPTHLIKTRGQQVTLRCSSQSGHNTVSWYQQALGQGPQFIFQYYREEENGRGNFPPRFSGLQFPNYSSELNVNALELDDSALYLCASSLSAGGPYEQYFGPGTRLTVT.

The rearrangement links TRBV27 to TRBJ1-2; maybe TRBD1 (5 bases). The V and J ends lost 6 bases and 4 bases respectively, with 12 bases between them. Germline-derived CDR1 and CDR2 are MNHEY and SMNVEV (reference sequence). This CDR3 comprises 13 residues. The CDR3 region has the DNA TGTGCCAGCAGCGCGGGACTGAGCTATGGCTACACCTTC. Translation gives CASSAGLSYGYTF.

This chain uses TRBV29-1 with TRBJ1-1; no firm D call. CDR3 length: 13 amino acids. Trimming removed 4 bases from V and 5 bases from J, with 14 bases in between. Germline V gene sequence: CDR1 SQVTM, CDR2 ANQGSEA. CDR3: CSVARGTRTEAFF. As DNA, the CDR3 is TGCAGCGTTGCTCGGGGTACTAGGACTGAAGCTTTCTTT. The whole variable domain, filled in from reference TRBV29-1 and TRBJ1-1, reads SAVISQKPSRDICQRGTSLTIQCQVDSQVTMMFWYRQQPGQSLTLIATANQGSEATYESGFVIDKFPISRPNLTFSTLTVSNMSPEDSSIYLCSVARGTRTEAFFGQGTRLTVV.

V is TRBV20-1 and J is TRBJ1-6; TRBD1 might be the D (5 bases). V was cut by 0 bases and J by 4 bases, with 13 bases left in between. CDR3 length: 16 residues. Germline CDR1 DFQATT, CDR2 SNEGSKA (reference sequence). CDR3 DNA sequence: TGCAGTGCTAGAGATCTGGGGCAGACTTATAATTCACCCCTCCACTTT. As protein: CSARDLGQTYNSPLHF.

As for this clonotype: This may arise from a read error, as a much more abundant clone is one base away. This chain joins TRBV20-1 and TRBJ1-1; no firm D call. V was trimmed by 2 bases and J by 2 bases, leaving 9 bases between them. The CDR3 totals 13 residues. Germline lookup yields CDR1 DFQATT and CDR2 SNEGSKA (reference sequence). CDR3 coding DNA: TGCAGTGCTAGATACAACAGAAACACTGAAGCTTTCTTT. It specifies CSARYNRNTEAFF.

V and J are TRBV5-1 and TRBJ2-2; D remains unclear. The V gene's germline CDR1 is SGHRS and CDR2 YFSETQ. The length of the CDR3 is 12 residues. Trimming took 0 bases from V and 8 from J, leaving 5 bases between them. This CDR3 reads CASSLARGELFF. The DNA for the CDR3 is TGCGCCAGCAGCTTGGCCAGGGGGGAGCTGTTTTTT.

CDR3 protein: CASSPRANYGYTF. The CDR3, as DNA: TGTGCCAGCAGTCCCCGAGCTAACTATGGCTACACCTTC. The chain couples TRBV12-3 or TRBV12-4 to TRBJ1-2; D unresolved. The CDR3 is 13 residues long. Between the trimmed V and J ends, which lost 5 bases and 0 bases, there was a span of 7 bases.

This clonotype has only a few counts. A much larger clone differs from this one at a single base, so this may be a read error. The CDR3 ends on some other residue instead of the conserved phenylalanine or tryptophan, so this is likely a read error. The J gene is TRBJ2-5, the V gene TRBV6-5; D ambiguous. V shed 2 bases and J shed 5 bases, with 15 bases lying between them. Germline V lookup: CDR1 MNHEY, CDR2 SVGAGI. This CDR3 has 15 residues. The CDR3 bases are TGTGCCAGCAGTTACGGTGGCCTGCGCTGGGAGACCCAGTACCTC. This encodes CASSYGGLRWETQYL.

The sample holds one count of this clonotype. This chain joins TRBV2 and TRBJ2-7; 7 positions match TRBD1. The CDR3 length is 15 residues. The V gene end was trimmed by 6 bases and the J gene end by 5 bases; junction bases not matched to a gene: 13. CDR1 is SNHLY and CDR2 is FYNNEI in the germline V gene. The CDR3 is CASRRGPNTGDEQYF. The CDR3 DNA sequence: TGTGCCAGCAGAAGGGGGCCCAACACCGGGGACGAGCAGTACTTC.

The rearrangement uses TRBV2 and TRBJ2-5; the D gene is possibly TRBD1 (6 bases). The CDR3 totals 12 residues. CDR1 is SNHLY and CDR2 is FYNNEI in the germline V gene. V lost 8 bases and J lost 9, with 16 bases in between. CDR3 region: CASGQNLGAQYF. The CDR3 DNA is TGTGCCAGCGGACAGAACTTAGGGGCCCAGTACTTC.

This chain's CDR3 is CSARVPGGRTSNSGANVLTF. CDR3 bases: TGCAGTGCTAGAGTCCCGGGGGGGCGGACCTCTAACTCTGGGGCCAACGTCCTGACTTTC. The chain combines TRBV20-1 with TRBJ2-6, with TRBD2 identical over 8 bases. The germline CDR1 and CDR2 sequences are DFQATT and SNEGSKA (reference sequence). The V segment lost 1 base and the J segment 0 bases; nucleotides outside the gene matches: 14. This CDR3 region has 20 residues.

The rearrangement links TRBV9 to TRBJ2-5; D possibly matches TRBD1 or TRBD2 (5 bases each). The V end lost 0 bases, the J end lost 3 bases, and 15 bases lay between the germline ends. CDR3 length: 16 amino acids. CDR1 is SGDLS and CDR2 is YYNGEE in the germline V gene. CDR3 in DNA: TGTGCCAGCAGCGTAGGTTTGAGAGGGACCGAAGAGACCCAGTACTTC. Its protein product is CASSVGLRGTEETQYF.

This clonotype occurred many times. This may be a read error: a much more frequent sequence differs by one nucleotide. The V gene is TRBV24-1, the J gene TRBJ2-1; D might be TRBD1 (5 bases). Between the trimmed V and J ends, which lost 5 bases and 0 bases, there was a span of 10 bases. The CDR3 consists of 15 residues. Germline lookup yields CDR1 KGHDR and CDR2 SFDVKD. The CDR3 protein is CATSGRQTSYNEQFF. The CDR3 coding sequence is TGTGCCACCAGTGGCCGACAGACCTCCTACAATGAGCAGTTCTTC.

The J gene is TRBJ1-3, the V gene TRBV2; D not resolved. Germline CDR1 and CDR2: SNHLY and FYNNEI. The CDR3 loop spans 15 amino acids. Trimming took off 4 bases at V and 3 bases at J, with 13 bases between the two ends. The CDR3 loop reads CASSGLAGGGNTIYF. The CDR3 coding sequence is TGTGCCAGCAGTGGACTAGCGGGCGGTGGAAACACCATATATTTT.

This clonotype was picked up one time. One end of the junction fails to match germline, which may point to a read error. V usage is TRBV19 and J usage is TRBJ2-5; D might be TRBD1 (6 bases). CDR3 size: 15 residues. In germline, CDR1 is LNHDA, CDR2 SQIVND (reference sequence). CDR3 sequence reads: CASRIQGRGQATQYF. The DNA of the CDR3 is TGTGCCAGTAGGATACAGGGAAGGGGCCAAGCGACCCAGTACTTC.

The V and J genes are TRBV9 and TRBJ2-3; D not certain. Germline CDR1 reads SGDLS; CDR2 reads YYNGEE. V was cut by 3 bases and J by 2 bases, with 4 bases left in between. This CDR3 region has 12 residues. In DNA, the CDR3 is TGTGCCAGCAGCGGATACACAGATACGCAGTATTTT. This codes for CASSGYTDTQYF.

This clonotype was seen a handful of times. This may be a read error, as it is one base from a much larger clone. This rearrangement joins TRBV18 to TRBJ2-7, with 9 bases aligning to TRBD1. The V and J ends lost 4 bases and 9 bases, in that order; junction bases with no gene match: 7. CDR3 length equals 13 residues. CDR1 is KGHSH and CDR2 is LQKENI in the germline V gene. The CDR3 DNA reads as TGTGCCAGCTCACGGCCGGGACAGGGTGGGCAGTACTTC. Protein sequence: CASSRPGQGGQYF.

The chain is built from TRBV9 and TRBJ1-2; no clear D gene. CDR1 is SGDLS and CDR2 is YYNGEE in the germline V gene. The CDR3 spans 15 residues. Trimming stripped 0 bases from V and 4 bases from J, with 13 bases between. CDR3 DNA: TGTGCCAGCAGCGTAGCTAGTGTGGATGTCTATGGCTACACCTTC. It specifies CASSVASVDVYGYTF.

The chain combines TRBV20-1 with TRBJ1-5; 7 nucleotides align to TRBD1. In germline, CDR1 is DFQATT, CDR2 SNEGSKA (reference sequence). V shed 4 bases, J shed 0 bases, and the junction held 12 bases outside the gene matches. This CDR3 has 17 amino acids. This chain's CDR3 is CSAILTGSQYSNQPQHF. In DNA, the CDR3 is TGCAGTGCTATTCTGACAGGGAGCCAGTATAGCAATCAGCCCCAGCATTTT.

This chain links TRBV2 with TRBJ2-7; 13 bases match TRBD2. CDR1 and CDR2 from the germline V gene are SNHLY and FYNNEI. The CDR3 covers 18 residues. V shed 5 bases and J 2 bases; nucleotides not matched to a gene: 12. CDR3 loop: CASSKTETSGGTPYEQYF. CDR3 DNA sequence: TGTGCCAGCAGTAAAACCGAGACTAGCGGGGGGACTCCCTACGAGCAGTACTTC.

V is TRBV10-3 and J is TRBJ2-7; D might be TRBD1 (5 bases). In germline, CDR1 is ENHRY, CDR2 SYGVKD. The V gene lost 3 bases and the J gene lost 12 bases, with 12 bases spanning the gap. This CDR3 is 11 amino acids long. The chain's CDR3 is CAISDGQGVYF. The CDR3 nucleotides read TGTGCCATCAGTGATGGGCAGGGCGTGTACTTC.

The count of this clonotype is one. This chain links TRBV7-9 with TRBJ2-3; 9 positions agree with TRBD2. This CDR3 has 16 amino acids. V shed 4 bases, J shed 3 bases, and the junction held 8 bases outside the gene matches. Germline V gives CDR1 SEHNR, CDR2 FQNEAQ (reference sequence). CDR3 in amino acids: CASSSTGTSRTDTQYF. DNA of the CDR3: TGTGCCAGCAGCTCAACCGGGACTAGCCGGACAGATACGCAGTATTTT.

The rearrangement links TRBV20-1 to TRBJ1-3; D is undetermined. Germline CDR1 is DFQATT and CDR2 is SNEGSKA (reference sequence). This CDR3 region has 19 residues. Trimming left V 0 bases short and J 0 bases short, with 21 bases between. CDR3 protein: CSARDPPPRETDSGNTIYF. For the CDR3, the DNA is TGCAGTGCTAGAGATCCACCCCCTCGAGAGACGGACTCTGGAAACACCATATATTTT.

As regards this clonotype: The junction departs from germline at one end; a sequencing error may be responsible. The chain combines TRBV20-1 with TRBJ2-6, with 8 bases matching TRBD1. This CDR3 spans 18 amino acids. CDR1 is DFQATT, CDR2 SNEGSKA, per germline (reference sequence). CDR3 nucleotide sequence: TGCAGTGCTAGAGATCGCTGGCAGGGGGCGAGAGGGGGCAACGTCCTGGCTTTC. Translation gives CSARDRWQGARGGNVLAF.

This clonotype was detected many times. This sequence joins TRBV20-1 and TRBJ1-2, with 7 bases lining up with TRBD1. V was clipped by 7 bases and J by 5 bases; unmatched bases: 10. This CDR3 has 13 amino acids. Germline CDR1 and CDR2: DFQATT and SNEGSKA (reference sequence). CDR3 sequence reads: CSGEGAAGYGYTF. CDR3 DNA: TGCAGTGGGGAGGGGGCAGCAGGATATGGCTACACCTTC.

The CDR3 region is CASSEVRQRGNTIYF. DNA of the CDR3: TGTGCCAGCAGTGAGGTCAGACAGCGTGGAAACACCATATATTTT. This chain links TRBV6-6 with TRBJ1-3; TRBD1 might be the D (5 bases). The germline V gene has CDR1 MNHNY and CDR2 SVGAGI (reference sequence). Trimming took off 5 bases at V and 3 bases at J, with 14 bases between the two ends. The CDR3 runs to 15 residues.